This TCR beta chain stems from a study of beta chain features in type 1 diabetes. Details on this clone: Its antigen is unidentified.

The study's findings and limits: Type 1 diabetes patients had moderately but significantly shorter TCRB CDR3s in all four CD4+ subsets.

Since all of the isolated RNA was reverse transcribed, expressed TCRB transcripts were what got sequenced. The assay was immunoSEQ multiplex PCR, and TCRdb's table has in-frame clones only and misses some. The sample has about 700,000 clones, 13% seen once. Trimming stripped 7 bases from V and 3 bases from J, with 16 bases between. Germline V gives CDR1 SGHAT, CDR2 FQNNGV. The CDR3 extends over 14 amino acids. This receptor was obtained from a man aged 18 to 30 with type 1 diabetes. The sequenced material came from naive CD4+ T cells from blood. The V and J genes are TRBV11-2 and TRBJ2-7; D might be TRBD2 (7 bases). DNA for the CDR3: TGTGCCAGCAACTCAGCGGGACAAATCTACGAGCAGTACTTC. Its protein is CASNSAGQIYEQYF.